This T cell receptor (beta chain) was sequenced for a study of T-cell reconstitution after alpha-beta-depleted transplantation in children. The TCRbeta library was prepared with unique molecular identifiers. A single record per CDR3 protein comes from TCRdb applying MiXCR to the PCR reads. The sample yields 500,000 to 650,000 distinct CDR3 sequences, around 10% seen once. The CDR3 has 15 amino acids. V was cut by 2 bases and J by 6 bases, with 17 bases left in between. This sequence joins TRBV12-3 or TRBV12-4 and TRBJ2-7, with TRBD1 as a possible D gene (6 bases). The sequenced sample was PBMCs, mostly from graft donor cells, obtained 180 days after TCRalphabeta/CD19-depleted stem cell transplant. This TCR was sampled from a female patient under 10 years old who had a stem cell transplant for aplastic anemia, so the T cells may come from the graft donor. CDR3 sequence reads: CASSLRGQVVPEQYF. In DNA form, the CDR3 reads TGTGCCAGCAGTTTAAGGGGACAAGTGGTACCCGAGCAGTACTTC.